The TCR beta chain under discussion was sequenced for a study of cytomegalovirus exposure and HLA in healthy donors. In the study overall: HLA-typed donors were the source of 86 million or so unique TCRs held in an early data release. Findings and caveats of the study: In a later analysis, TCR beta V- and J-gene trimming showed a link to a missense DCLRE1C variant. A likely sequencing artifact accounted for one observed cluster of highly shared sequence variants. A later analysis revealed that TCR association rates differed between HLA loci, peaking at DRB1 and bottoming out at HLA-C.

For this clone: Its antigen is unidentified.

PCR primers comprised 60 Vbeta and 13 Jbeta primers. Clones were read by immunoSEQ multiplex PCR, and TCRdb kept only the in-frame ones, dropping some. Altogether about 130,000 clones are present, around 85% being singletons, with the ten largest covering about 3.9%. The CDR3 consists of 15 residues. The germline CDR1 and CDR2 sequences are SGHNT and YYREEE (reference sequence). V trimming: 5 bases; J trimming: 6 bases; junction bases outside the gene matches: 9. Input material: PBMCs. The chain couples TRBV5-4 to TRBJ2-1, with 9 bases identical to TRBD1. The sequence derives from a man between 18 and 29 years old in good health and CMV-seropositive. In DNA form, the CDR3 reads TGTGCCAGCAGTGAAGGGACAGGGAGGCTCAATGAGCAGTTCTTC. It encodes CASSEGTGRLNEQFF. Full variable domain (rest looked up from reference TRBV5-4 and TRBJ2-1): ETGVTQSPTHLIKTRGQQVTLRCSSQSGHNTVSWYQQALGQGPQFIFQYYREEENGRGNFPPRFSGLQFPNYSSELNVNALELDDSALYLCASSEGTGRLNEQFFGPGTRLTVL.